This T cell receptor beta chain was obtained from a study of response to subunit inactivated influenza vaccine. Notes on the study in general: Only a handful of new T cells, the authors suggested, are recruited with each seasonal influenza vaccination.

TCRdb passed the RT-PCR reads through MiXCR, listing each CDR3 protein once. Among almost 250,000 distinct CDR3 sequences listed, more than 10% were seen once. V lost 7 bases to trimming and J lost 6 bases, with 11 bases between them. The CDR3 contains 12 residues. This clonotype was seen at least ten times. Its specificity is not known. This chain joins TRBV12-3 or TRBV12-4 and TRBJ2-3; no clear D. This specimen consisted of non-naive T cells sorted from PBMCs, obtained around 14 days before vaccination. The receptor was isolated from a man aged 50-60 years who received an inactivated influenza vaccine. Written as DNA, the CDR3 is TGTGCCAGCAACAGAGTGTCGGATACGCAGTATTTT. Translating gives CASNRVSDTQYF.